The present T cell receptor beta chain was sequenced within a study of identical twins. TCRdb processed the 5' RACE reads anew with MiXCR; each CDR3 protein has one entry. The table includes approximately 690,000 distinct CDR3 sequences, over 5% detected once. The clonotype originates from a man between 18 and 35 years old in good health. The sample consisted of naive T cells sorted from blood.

This CDR3 is CASSQVRWEQFF. CDR3 nucleotides: TGTGCCAGCAGCCAAGTGAGGTGGGAGCAGTTCTTC. The chain couples TRBV3-1 to TRBJ2-1; D uncertain. The germline V and J ends were trimmed by 1 base and 10 bases, with 8 bases remaining between them. The CDR3 loop spans 12 amino acids. The germline V gene encodes CDR1 LGHDT and CDR2 YNNKEL (reference sequence).